This T cell receptor (beta chain) was sequenced for a study of identical twins (dated by TCRdb to the mid-2010s). About the investigation overall: To test whether fetal clonotypes persist, the study used deep sequencing on TCR alpha and beta repertoires from monozygotic twins, unrelated adults of various ages, and cord blood. To rule out contamination, the twin experiments were replicated at different times with different library preparation protocols.

The CDR3 spans 12 residues, from the cysteine through the phenylalanine. CDR3 DNA is the only sequence kept; it has 36 bases, read in frame from the first base. V gives up 0 bases and J gives up 9 bases, and the segment between their germline ends measures 9 bases. In the germline V gene, CDR1 corresponds to SQVTM and CDR2 to ANQGSEA. Library prep was done by 5' RACE. Sequenced on an Illumina HiSeq 2000. Template switching introduced a universal primer binding site; the final cDNA contained a unique molecular identifier, enabling accurate counting of TCR cDNA molecules. Specific primers in the conserved constant-segment region were used to synthesize first-strand cDNA for the TCR alpha and beta chains. Each cDNA library was double barcoded, with a SMART-Mk sample barcode plus Illumina barcodes, to control for contamination. Two successive PCR steps introduced TruSeq adapter sequences along with Illumina sample barcodes. The Illumina HiSeq platform was used with custom primers to sequence TCR alpha and beta cDNA libraries. In the source study's methods: MiGEC was used to process raw reads and extract unique molecular identifiers, and MiXCR was used to find CDR3 positions. For each individual, recombination models were inferred using an EM algorithm with the repgenHMM and IGoR tools. The analysis of shared clonotypes was done with the tcR package in R, with sharing normalized by the product of cloneset sizes. To study raw recombination free of thymic and clonal selection effects, out-of-frame nonproductive sequences were analyzed. TCRdb reprocessing: public reads trimmed at Q25 with fastp, clones called with MiXCR, in-frame beta chains kept. Rows are combined by CDR3 protein, so each entry shows the most common genes and DNA. The V and J calls here are based on TCRdb, not the publication. The sample data list 600,000 to 800,000 distinct CDR3 sequences, and 20% to 25% of these were observed just once. Of the sample, roughly 4.3% falls within the top ten clones.

Paper-wide results and their limitations: In beta out-of-frame sequences, excess twin sharing was weaker, because having fewer shared sequences lowered the signal-to-noise ratio. Fewer insertions were carried by abundant cord blood beta clonotypes, a similar but weaker trend appeared in young adult naive repertoires, and no such trend appeared in memory repertoires. Compared with coincidental sharing between unrelated individuals, out-of-frame TCR alpha sequences shared between twins showed an excess of sequences with low generation probability. Conclusions relied on cross-sectional statistical analysis, since the same donors could not be followed over many years. Zero-insertion analyses could be partly confounded by invariant T cells such as MAIT and iNKT, although diverse VJ usage argued against such confounding for most clonotypes. Out-of-frame TCR alpha sharing in monozygotic twins was systematically underestimated by recombination models, whereas sharing between unrelated individuals was in agreement with the recombination models.

In this sample, this clonotype turned up a few times. Its antigen is unknown. Base qualities are not recorded, but no much larger clone differs from it by a single base. Every donor in the study was a healthy Caucasian. The twin cohort comprised three pairs of female monozygotic twins, all aged about 18 to 30 years. The RNA used for TCR libraries was isolated from peripheral blood mononuclear cells. This sample also belongs to another study, concerning T cells expressing NK-cell markers. Taken from the second paper: Three sorted T-cell subsets (CD3+CD56+NKG2C+, CD3+CD56+NKG2C- and CD3+CD56-NKG2C+) from roughly 8 donors had their TCR beta-chain repertoires profiled. Among the eight sequenced donors, seven were HCMV-seropositive and one was HCMV-seronegative. To restrict sorting to alphabetaTCR-expressing T cells, an anti-gammadeltaTCR antibody was added in several experiments. In several donors, the dominant CD3+CD56+NKG2C+ clonotypes were found to rank among the top 10 CD8+ clonotypes and to make up about 1.0-7.0% of CD8+ T cells. Those dominant clonotypes were again the most abundant among CD3+CD56-NKG2C+ cells in a few donors, at 28.3-60.1%. Whether the expanded NKG2C-expressing T cell clones were specific for HCMV antigens remained unclear. All eight donors whose samples were sequenced were randomly selected healthy volunteers, three of them men and five women. HCMV serostatus was determined by detecting HCMV-specific IgG in serum with a commercial ELISA kit. Bulk peripheral blood T-cell repertoires were additionally sequenced from unsorted PBMC for several donors. MIGEC was used to demultiplex reads and group reads by UMI, and MiTCR was used to assemble and quantify clonotypes. To exclude erroneous sequences, any TCR cDNA sequence not supported by at least two reads was discarded. The tcR package was used for downstream repertoire analysis, and clonotypes were matched between fractions using CDR3 nucleotide sequence together with V segment. Antigen specificity was annotated against VDJdb with VDJmatch, allowing one amino acid substitution in CDR3.

What was sequenced was PBMCs. Rearrangement joined TRBV29-1 to TRBJ2-1; there is no confident call for the D gene. The TCR sequence derives from a woman aged 18-29 years in good health. The CDR3 reads as follows: CSVEEYRGEQFF. The nucleotide sequence is given as TGCAGCGTTGAAGAATATCGCGGTGAGCAGTTCTTC.